The 15 T cell receptor beta chains given below trace back to one sample, sequenced in a study of T-cell reconstitution after alpha-beta-depleted transplantation in children. A library of TCRbeta sequences, prepared with unique molecular identifiers, was generated. MiXCR, applied by TCRdb to the PCR reads, yields one record per CDR3 protein. The table records around 600,000 distinct CDR3 sequences, roughly 17% of them present only once. Specimen: PBMCs from the stem cell graft donor, collected from the stem cell graft. The origin of the receptors is a human donor who donated a stem cell graft to a child with acute myeloid leukemia.

The chain links TRBV9 to TRBJ2-2, with D tentatively TRBD2 (6 bases). The V end lost 5 bases, the J end lost 5 bases, and 16 bases lay between the germline ends. CDR3 length: 15 residues. CDR1 is SGDLS, CDR2 YYNGEE, per germline. The DNA for the CDR3 is TGTGCCAGCAGTGTGGCGGGGCCGAGAACCGGGGAGCTGTTTTTT. Its protein product is CASSVAGPRTGELFF.

The rearrangement links TRBV28 to TRBJ2-5, with TRBD1 identical over 8 bases. After removal of 9 bases from V and 5 bases from J, the junction contained 8 bases not matched to a gene. Germline V CDR1 and CDR2: MDHEN, SYDVKM. The CDR3 spans 13 residues. CDR3 sequence (DNA): TGTGCCAGTTGGACAGGGAGGAGGGAGACCCAGTACTTC. This translates into CASWTGRRETQYF.

This clonotype was counted ten times or more. The chain joins TRBV20-1 to TRBJ1-5; D uncertain. The V end was cut by 0 bases, the J end by 6 bases, with 12 bases between. The CDR3 covers 14 residues. The germline CDR1 and CDR2 sequences are DFQATT and SNEGSKA (reference sequence). The CDR3 sequence: CSARDKFVSQPQHF. In nucleotides, the CDR3 is TGCAGTGCTAGAGATAAGTTCGTGTCTCAGCCCCAGCATTTT.

Concerning this clonotype itself: A much larger clone differs from this one at a single base, so this may be a read error. The V call is TRBV29-1, the J call TRBJ1-3; tentative D call: TRBD1 (5 bases). The CDR3 loop spans 11 amino acids. Germline-derived CDR1 and CDR2 are SQVTM and ANQGSEA. Trimming pared 6 bases from V and 8 bases from J, leaving 11 bases between. In nucleotides, the CDR3 is TGCAGCGTCTACCAGGGAGACACCATATATTTT. This translates into CSVYQGDTIYF.

In its sample, this clonotype was seen many times. The chain links TRBV5-1 to TRBJ2-7; 8 nucleotides match TRBD2. Germline CDR1 SGHRS, CDR2 YFSETQ. This CDR3 contains 14 residues. Germline trimming cut 3 bases from V and 4 bases from J; bases unmatched to any gene: 6. The CDR3 sequence is CASSSGLARYEQYF. CDR3 nucleotides: TGCGCCAGCAGCTCTGGACTAGCTAGGTACGAGCAGTACTTC.

This clonotype was found many times. This chain connects TRBV29-1 to TRBJ1-2; weak D call: TRBD1 (6 bases). The CDR3 extends over 12 amino acids. Trimming stripped 6 bases from V and 4 bases from J, with 12 bases between. Germline CDR1 is SQVTM and CDR2 is ANQGSEA. The CDR3 region has the DNA TGCAGCGTAGGACAGCCAGGCTATGGCTACACCTTC. Residues: CSVGQPGYGYTF.

This clonotype turned up a few times. This chain uses TRBV25-1 with TRBJ1-2; maybe TRBD1 (6 bases). The V gene's germline CDR1 is MGHDK and CDR2 SYGVNS. Trimming removed 3 bases from V and 4 bases from J, with 15 bases in between. This CDR3 region has 15 residues. The DNA for the CDR3 is TGTGCCAGCAGTGACCAAAGGAGAGGGGGCTATGGCTACACCTTC. This encodes CASSDQRRGGYGYTF.

V usage is TRBV7-2 and J usage is TRBJ2-2; possibly TRBD1 for D (5 bases). V was pared by 7 bases and J by 4 bases, with 16 bases between. The CDR3 is 15 amino acids. CDR1 and CDR2 from the germline V gene are SGHTA and FQGNSA. The CDR3, as DNA: TGTGCCAGCACACTAAGGGGCAGGAGCACCGGGGAGCTGTTTTTT. Its protein is CASTLRGRSTGELFF.

The V call is TRBV29-1, the J call TRBJ2-7; possibly TRBD1 for D (5 bases). Deletions cut 5 bases from V and 0 bases from J, with 11 bases between. The CDR3 has 13 residues. The V gene's germline CDR1 is SQVTM and CDR2 ANQGSEA. CDR3 sequence reads: CSVLTGSSYEQYV. The DNA for the CDR3 is TGCAGCGTTCTAACAGGAAGCTCCTACGAGCAGTACGTC.

V usage is TRBV9 and J usage is TRBJ2-3, with 15 positions matching TRBD2. CDR1 is SGDLS and CDR2 is YYNGEE in the germline V gene. CDR3 length: 20 residues. V gave up 3 bases and J gave up 5 bases; unmatched junction bases: 16. CDR3 nucleotides: TGTGCCAGCAGCGCCCCCGCCGGACTAGCGGGGGGGCCAGAGGGAGATACGCAGTATTTT. Its translation is CASSAPAGLAGGPEGDTQYF.

This clonotype was picked up many times. The chain employs TRBV20-1 and TRBJ1-1, with a tentative D call TRBD1 (6 bases). Trimming removed 0 bases at V and 1 base at J, with 9 bases between. The CDR3 has 14 amino acids. The germline V gene has CDR1 DFQATT and CDR2 SNEGSKA (reference sequence). CDR3 sequence reads: CSARERGENTEAFF. CDR3 DNA sequence: TGCAGTGCTAGAGAGAGGGGGGAGAACACTGAAGCTTTCTTT.

This clonotype came up a few times. The chain employs TRBV4-1 and TRBJ1-5; TRBD1 matches at 7 bases. V dropped 0 bases and J dropped 6; count of bases not matched to a gene: 8. This CDR3 has 16 amino acids. Per germline, CDR1 MGHRA and CDR2 YSYEKL. The CDR3: CASSQEPGQQLQPQHF. The CDR3, as DNA: TGCGCCAGCAGCCAAGAACCGGGACAGCAGCTTCAGCCCCAGCATTTT.

The J gene is TRBJ2-6, the V gene TRBV5-1; no definite D call. The CDR3 is made up of 14 amino acids. Trimming stripped 4 bases from V and 2 bases from J, with 7 bases between. Per germline, CDR1 SGHRS and CDR2 YFSETQ. The CDR3: CASSPDPGANVLTF. The CDR3 DNA sequence: TGCGCCAGCAGCCCCGACCCTGGGGCCAACGTCCTGACTTTC.

In this sample, this clonotype turned up many times. The chain employs TRBV20-1 and TRBJ2-7, with 9 bases lining up with TRBD1. The V gene's germline CDR1 is DFQATT and CDR2 SNEGSKA (reference sequence). With 6 bases clipped from V and 3 bases from J, the junction kept 9 bases outside the gene matches. CDR3 length equals 14 residues. The CDR3 here is CSATTGTGIYEQYF. CDR3 bases: TGCAGTGCCACAACCGGGACAGGGATCTACGAGCAGTACTTC.

This clonotype was counted many times. The chain joins TRBV20-1 to TRBJ2-7; TRBD2 is a possible D gene (8 bases). CDR3 length: 15 residues. Trimming removed 3 bases from V and 6 bases from J, with 21 bases in between. Germline CDR1 reads DFQATT; CDR2 reads SNEGSKA (reference sequence). The CDR3 DNA sequence: TGCAGTGCTAGCTCCCACAGGGGACTAGGGGGCGAGCAGTACTTC. Translated, it gives CSASSHRGLGGEQYF.